This T cell receptor beta chain was captured in a study of T-cell reconstitution after alpha-beta-depleted transplantation in children. CDR3 size: 16 residues. Germline V CDR1 and CDR2: LGHNA, YSLEER. V was cut by 1 base and J by 3 bases, with 14 bases left in between. Construction of the TCRbeta library involved unique molecular identifiers. A single record per CDR3 protein comes from TCRdb applying MiXCR to the PCR reads. There are 600,000 to 700,000 distinct CDR3 sequences in the sample; around 17% occur only once, and over 0.95% lies in the top ten. Here the sequenced sample was PBMCs from the stem cell graft donor, taken from the stem cell graft. This chain joins TRBV4-3 and TRBJ2-3, with D unresolved. The sequence derives from a human donor who donated a stem cell graft to a child with acute myeloid leukemia. CDR3 nucleotides: TGCGCCAGCAGCCAAGTGGTACGACGGATAACAGATACGCAGTATTTT. It specifies CASSQVVRRITDTQYF.